Reported below is one T cell receptor beta chain. There are 18 residues in the CDR3. V was trimmed by 3 bases and J by 3 bases, leaving 23 bases between them. In germline, CDR1 is KGHSH, CDR2 LQKENI. Clones were read by immunoSEQ multiplex PCR, and TCRdb kept only the in-frame ones, dropping some. The sample records some 1.5 million clones, 98% being singletons. The sample belongs to a study of shared clonotypes between healthy human individuals. Material for sequencing was naive CD4+ T cells sorted from blood. Subset meaning: CD45RA+ positively selected. The rearrangement joins TRBV18 to TRBJ1-1, with a possible D match to TRBD1 (6 bases). This TCR derives from a man in his thirties or forties in good health. The CDR3 loop is CASSPPGQARRRDTEAFF. CDR3 in DNA: TGTGCCAGCTCACCTCCGGGACAAGCCCGTAGGCGGGACACTGAAGCTTTCTTT.